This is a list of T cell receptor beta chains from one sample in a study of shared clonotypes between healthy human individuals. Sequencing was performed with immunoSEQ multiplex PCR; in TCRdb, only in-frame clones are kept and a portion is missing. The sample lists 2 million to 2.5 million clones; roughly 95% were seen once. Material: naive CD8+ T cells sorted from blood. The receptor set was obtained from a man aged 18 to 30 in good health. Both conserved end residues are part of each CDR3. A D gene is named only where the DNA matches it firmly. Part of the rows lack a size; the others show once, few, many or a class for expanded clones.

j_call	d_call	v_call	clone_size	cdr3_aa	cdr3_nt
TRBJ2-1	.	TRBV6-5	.	CASSPGGNEQFF	TGTGCCAGCAGCCCTGGCGGAAATGAGCAGTTCTTC
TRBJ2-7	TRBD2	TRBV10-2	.	CASSLRAGDSSYEQYF	TGCGCCAGCAGCCTGAGGGCGGGGGATAGCTCCTACGAGCAGTACTTC
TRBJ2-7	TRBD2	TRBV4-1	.	CASSSGLAGARNEQYF	TGCGCCAGCAGCTCAGGACTAGCGGGAGCTAGGAACGAGCAGTACTTC
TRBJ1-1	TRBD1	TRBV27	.	CASSQRQGANTEAFF	TGTGCCAGCAGTCAACGACAGGGGGCGAACACTGAAGCTTTCTTT
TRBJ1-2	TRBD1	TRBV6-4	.	CASSDSDRHNYGYTF	TGTGCCAGCAGTGACTCGGACAGGCATAACTATGGCTACACCTTC
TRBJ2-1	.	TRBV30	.	CAWLRAVDEQFF	TGTGCCTGGCTCAGGGCAGTCGATGAGCAGTTCTTC
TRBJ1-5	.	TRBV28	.	CASSWTDGNQPQHF	TGTGCCAGCAGTTGGACAGACGGAAATCAGCCCCAGCATTTT
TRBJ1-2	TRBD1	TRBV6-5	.	CASSYSTLGTGYGYTF	TGTGCCAGCAGTTACTCGACCCTCGGGACAGGTTATGGCTACACCTTC
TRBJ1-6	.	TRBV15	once	CATSSGVSGSPLHF	TGTGCCACCAGTTCTGGGGTGAGTGGTTCACCCCTCCACTTT
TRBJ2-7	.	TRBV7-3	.	CASSLSGGQLYEQYF	TGTGCCAGCAGCTTATCCGGGGGACAACTCTACGAGCAGTACTTC
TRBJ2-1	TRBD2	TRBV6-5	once	CASSELAEPYNEQFF	TGTGCCAGCAGCGAACTAGCGGAGCCCTACAATGAGCAGTTCTTC
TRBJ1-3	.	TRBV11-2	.	CASSLTARAGNTIYF	TGTGCCAGCAGCTTAACAGCCAGGGCTGGAAACACCATATATTTT
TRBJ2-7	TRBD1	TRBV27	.	CASSSTGGTTYEQYF	TGTGCCAGCAGTTCCACAGGGGGCACCACCTACGAGCAGTACTTC
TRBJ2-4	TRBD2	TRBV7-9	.	CASSAMAGASFVAKNIQYF	TGTGCCAGCAGCGCAATGGCGGGAGCCTCCTTTGTGGCCAAAAACATTCAGTACTTC
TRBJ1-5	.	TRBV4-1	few	CASSQEDSGQWPQHF	TGCGCCAGCAGCCAAGAGGACAGTGGACAGTGGCCCCAGCATTTT
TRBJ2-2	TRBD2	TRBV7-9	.	CASSDTSGGRSGELFF	TGTGCCAGCAGCGATACTAGCGGGGGGAGATCCGGGGAGCTGTTTTTT
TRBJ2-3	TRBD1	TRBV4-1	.	CASSPIYGQGSTDTQYF	TGCGCCAGCAGCCCTATATACGGACAGGGGAGCACAGATACGCAGTATTTT
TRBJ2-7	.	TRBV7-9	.	CASSPTEGEQYF	TGTGCCAGCAGCCCCACGGAGGGGGAGCAGTACTTC
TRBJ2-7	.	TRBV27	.	CASSFGQGGEQYF	TGTGCCAGCAGTTTCGGGCAGGGAGGCGAGCAGTACTTC
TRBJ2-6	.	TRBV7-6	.	CASPDRRPGANVLTF	TGTGCCAGCCCCGACCGCCGCCCTGGGGCCAACGTCCTGACTTTC
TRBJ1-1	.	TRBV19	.	CASGVATEAFF	TGTGCCAGTGGTGTCGCGACTGAAGCTTTCTTT
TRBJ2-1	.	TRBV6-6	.	CASSYTAGNEQFF	TGTGCCAGCAGTTATACGGCGGGGAATGAGCAGTTCTTC
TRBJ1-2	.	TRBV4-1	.	CASSQIADSGVATF	TGCGCCAGCAGCCAAATAGCGGACAGTGGGGTTGCGACCTTC